The 16 T cell receptor beta chains below all came from one sample that was sequenced in a study of regulatory T cells in long-lasting Graves disease. Arm-PCR of CDR3 regions and iRepertoire HTBI primers were used to build TCR beta libraries. MiXCR, applied by TCRdb to the multiplex PCR reads, yields one record per CDR3 protein. This sample has 350,000 to 500,000 distinct CDR3 sequences, with under 25% found just once. Time point of the sample: persistent/refractory GD, antithyroid drugs over 5 years with positive TRAb. PBMC RNA served as the TCR library source. Sample: peripheral blood mononuclear cells (PBMCs), taken when the disease was refractory, from a patient treated with antithyroid drugs. The receptors were gathered from a female donor with Graves disease.

The gene calls are TRBV6-5 and TRBJ2-3; D possibly corresponds to TRBD2 (6 bases). Deletions cut 0 bases from V and 0 bases from J, with 7 bases between. This CDR3 has 15 amino acids. CDR1 is MNHEY and CDR2 is SVGAGI in the germline V gene. The CDR3 coding sequence is TGTGCCAGCAGTTACTCCGGGGGAAGCACAGATACGCAGTATTTT. Translating it yields CASSYSGGSTDTQYF.

This clonotype has a count of ten or more. The V gene is TRBV2, the J gene TRBJ2-6, with 10 bases lining up with TRBD1. Germline loops: CDR1 SNHLY, CDR2 FYNNEI. The CDR3 extends over 18 amino acids. Trimming removed 3 bases from V and 1 base from J; junction bases left unmatched: 6. The CDR3 DNA reads as TGTGCCAGCAGTGACCGGGACAGGGGATATTCTGGGGCCAACGTCCTGACTTTC. This codes for CASSDRDRGYSGANVLTF.

The chain recombines TRBV29-1 with TRBJ2-6; D uncertain. Germline V gene lookup returns CDR1 SQVTM and CDR2 ANQGSEA. V lost 4 bases, J lost 0 bases, and 13 bases lay in between. This CDR3 has 16 residues. The CDR3 reads CSVVGGEGSGANVLTF. CDR3 coding DNA: TGCAGCGTTGTAGGTGGGGAAGGCTCTGGGGCCAACGTCCTGACTTTC.

The CDR3 coding sequence is TGCAGTGCTAGAGAAGGAGGTCTATCAGGGACTAACTATGGCTACACCTTC. Its protein is CSAREGGLSGTNYGYTF. V and J are TRBV20-1 and TRBJ1-2; tentative D call: TRBD1 (5 bases). V lost 0 bases and J lost 0, with 17 bases in between. The CDR3 loop spans 17 amino acids. Germline CDR1 is DFQATT and CDR2 is SNEGSKA (reference sequence).

This clonotype was counted many times. The chain combines TRBV12-3 or TRBV12-4 with TRBJ1-1; D perhaps matches TRBD1 (5 bases). V gave up 6 bases and J gave up 6 bases, with 14 bases separating them. The CDR3 sequence is 13 residues long. In nucleotides, the CDR3 is TGTGCCAGCAGAATCAGGGACGCCTCTGAAGCTTTCTTT. Translating it yields CASRIRDASEAFF.

The chain is built from TRBV11-2 and TRBJ1-3; no definite D call. The germline V and J ends were trimmed by 5 bases and 2 bases, with 13 bases remaining between them. Looked up from germline, CDR1 is SGHAT and CDR2 is FQNNGV. This CDR3 comprises 15 residues. CDR3 nucleotide sequence: TGTGCCAGCAGCCCTGGGAGTCTACCTGGAAACACCATATATTTT. It specifies CASSPGSLPGNTIYF.

The table lists this clonotype with many counts. The CDR3 DNA sequence: TGTGCCAGCGCCTCGCGACCCCCCGGCCTCATAGCCAACGAGCAGTACTTC. Protein product: CASASRPPGLIANEQYF. The chain links TRBV6-1 to TRBJ2-7; D is unclear. The CDR3 is made up of 17 amino acids. The ends were cut back, 8 bases at V and 5 bases at J, with 28 bases in the middle. The germline V gene has CDR1 MNHNS and CDR2 SASEGT.

The V gene is TRBV18, the J gene TRBJ1-2, with TRBD1 matching 8 bases. V lost 3 bases, J lost 2 bases, and 5 bases stayed unmatched. The CDR3 is 15 residues long. Germline assignment: CDR1 KGHSH and CDR2 LQKENI. The DNA of the CDR3 is TGTGCCAGCTCACCCAACGGACAGGGAAACTATGGCTACACCTTC. Its protein is CASSPNGQGNYGYTF.

This clonotype was observed many times. The chain combines TRBV6-1 with TRBJ2-7; 11 bases line up with TRBD2. Germline V gives CDR1 MNHNS, CDR2 SASEGT. CDR3 length equals 15 residues. Trimming took 5 bases from V and 7 from J; bases not matched to a gene: 10. This CDR3 reads CASSPRLAGRREQYF. CDR3 bases: TGTGCCAGCAGTCCGCGACTAGCGGGAAGGAGGGAGCAGTACTTC.

This clonotype appeared a few times. The V gene is TRBV12-3 or TRBV12-4, the J gene TRBJ2-2; D unresolved. V was trimmed by 4 bases and J by 4 bases, leaving 10 bases between them. This CDR3 is 14 amino acids long. The CDR3 sequence: CASSSAGSTGELFF. CDR3 bases: TGTGCCAGCAGTTCGGCAGGTAGCACCGGGGAGCTGTTTTTT.

The V gene is TRBV5-5, the J gene TRBJ2-7; D is unresolved. Trimming pared 0 bases from V and 0 bases from J, leaving 10 bases between. This CDR3 has 15 residues. The V gene's germline CDR1 is SGHKS and CDR2 YYEKEE (reference sequence). The CDR3 region has the DNA TGTGCCAGCAGCTTGGAGCTCGGTAGCTCCTACGAGCAGTACTTC. This translates into CASSLELGSSYEQYF.

This clonotype was seen many times. This chain joins TRBV12-3 or TRBV12-4 and TRBJ1-1; no reliable D call. V was cut by 6 bases and J by 8 bases, with 19 bases left in between. This CDR3 is built from 14 residues. The CDR3 DNA reads as TGTGCCAGCAGCCCATCTTCGCAAGTGGTCGAAGCTTTCTTT. Its translation is CASSPSSQVVEAFF.

This clonotype was detected a few times. V and J are TRBV15 and TRBJ1-1; D is unclear. Trimming stripped 3 bases from V and 3 bases from J, with 17 bases between. This CDR3 spans 16 amino acids. The germline CDR1 and CDR2 sequences are LNHNV and YYDKDF (reference sequence). The CDR3 loop reads CATSRDRGRLDTEAFF. CDR3 bases: TGTGCCACCAGCAGGGATAGAGGGCGGTTAGACACTGAAGCTTTCTTT.

The rearrangement joins TRBV11-3 to TRBJ2-3; D is ambiguous. CDR1 is SGHNT, CDR2 YENEEA, per germline. This CDR3 comprises 12 residues. V gave up 0 bases and J gave up 5 bases, with 3 bases separating them. In DNA, the CDR3 is TGTGCCAGCAGCTTAGAAGGAGATACGCAGTATTTT. Translated, it gives CASSLEGDTQYF.

This clonotype was picked up a small number of times. The chain carries TRBV20-1 and TRBJ2-2; the D gene is possibly TRBD2 (6 bases). In germline, CDR1 is DFQATT, CDR2 SNEGSKA (reference sequence). V gave up 3 bases and J gave up 1 base, with 9 bases separating them. The CDR3 length is 14 residues. The CDR3 region has the DNA TGCAGTGCTAGTTACGGGAGGAACACCGGGGAGCTGTTTTTT. Translation gives CSASYGRNTGELFF.

In this sample, this clonotype turned up many times. The J gene is TRBJ2-7, the V gene TRBV28, with 8 positions matching TRBD1. CDR3 size: 16 residues. The germline CDR1 and CDR2 sequences are MDHEN and SYDVKM. The V segment lost 5 bases and the J segment 2 bases; nucleotides outside the gene matches: 11. This chain's CDR3 is CASSPGDRGWAYEQYF. The CDR3 DNA follows: TGTGCCAGCAGTCCCGGAGACAGGGGATGGGCCTACGAGCAGTACTTC.